Below are 9 T cell receptor beta chains sequenced from a single sample in a study of early T cells in non-severe SARS-CoV-2 infection. MiXCR, applied by TCRdb to the 5' RACE reads, yields one record per CDR3 protein. The sample lists approximately 77,000 distinct CDR3 sequences, about 5% occurring once. Sequencing used whole blood, obtained at baseline. These receptors all come from an adult who was a healthcare worker with PCR-confirmed SARS-CoV-2 infection or an uninfected control (not recorded which).

This clonotype has more than one count but fewer than ten. V gene TRBV7-2 combines with J gene TRBJ2-3; 8 nucleotides align to TRBD1. The length of the CDR3 is 15 residues. Germline lookup yields CDR1 SGHTA and CDR2 FQGNSA. The trim removed 4 bases at V and 1 base at J, leaving 4 bases unmatched. CDR3 DNA sequence: TGTGCCAGCAGCTCCCGGACAGGGCGCACAGATACGCAGTATTTT. Protein: CASSSRTGRTDTQYF. Full variable domain (rest looked up from reference TRBV7-2 and TRBJ2-3): GAGVSQSPSNKVTEKGKDVELRCDPISGHTALYWYRQSLGQGLEFLIYFQGNSAPDKSGLPSDRFSAERTGGSVSTLTIQRTQQEDSAVYLCASSSRTGRTDTQYFGPGTRLTVL.

The genes are TRBV12-3 or TRBV12-4 and TRBJ2-1; no definite D call. The CDR3 length is 12 residues. The V end lost 3 bases, the J end lost 8 bases, and 8 bases lay between the germline ends. DNA of the CDR3: TGTGCCAGCAGTTTGGTCCTTTATGAGCAGTTCTTC. This translates into CASSLVLYEQFF.

This clonotype has ten or more counts. CDR3 region: CASSFRDVGTEAFF. The CDR3 DNA reads TGCGCCAGCAGCTTCCGGGACGTGGGTACTGAAGCTTTCTTT. The chain has TRBV5-1 and TRBJ1-1, with a weak D call TRBD1 (5 bases). Germline CDR1 SGHRS, CDR2 YFSETQ. Trimming stripped 2 bases from V and 5 bases from J, with 13 bases between. The CDR3 length is 14 residues.

The rearrangement uses TRBV6-1 and TRBJ2-3; unclear D gene. The V gene lost 6 bases and the J gene lost 0 bases, with 7 bases spanning the gap. Germline V CDR1 and CDR2: MNHNS, SASEGT. The CDR3 is 13 amino acids. The CDR3 sequence is CASSLQSTDTQYF. CDR3 in DNA: TGTGCCAGCAGCCTACAAAGCACAGATACGCAGTATTTT.

This chain connects TRBV3-1 to TRBJ2-1, with D hard to call. CDR3 length: 12 amino acids. Germline-derived CDR1 and CDR2 are LGHDT and YNNKEL (reference sequence). The V and J ends lost 3 bases and 6 bases respectively, with 6 bases between them. The CDR3 nucleotides are TGTGCCAGCAGCCAGGTAGCCAATGAGCAGTTCTTC. This translates into CASSQVANEQFF.

The V and J genes are TRBV20-1 and TRBJ2-6; D unclear. This CDR3 spans 12 amino acids. CDR1 and CDR2 from the germline V gene are DFQATT and SNEGSKA (reference sequence). CDR3 DNA: TGCAGCCCTAGCTCTGGGGCCAACGTCCTGACTTTC. Encoded protein: CSPSSGANVLTF.

This clonotype was counted ten times or more. This rearrangement joins TRBV10-3 to TRBJ2-1, with TRBD1 as a possible D gene (5 bases). Trimming removed 2 bases from V and 7 bases from J, with 9 bases in between. CDR3 length: 13 residues. CDR1 and CDR2 (germline): ENHRY, SYGVKD. CDR3 coding DNA: TGTGCCATCAGTGAGGACAGCCTTAATGAGCAGTTCTTC. Residues: CAISEDSLNEQFF.

This clonotype was counted ten times or more. The chain joins TRBV11-2 to TRBJ2-2; no definite D call. The V gene's germline CDR1 is SGHAT and CDR2 FQNNGV. Trimming took 1 base from V and 4 from J, leaving 10 bases between them. CDR3 length: 15 amino acids. This CDR3 is CASSLASVTTGELFF. CDR3 coding DNA: TGTGCCAGCAGCTTAGCCTCGGTAACCACCGGGGAGCTGTTTTTT.

This clonotype came up many times. V usage is TRBV5-1 and J usage is TRBJ2-1, with TRBD1 matching over 7 bases. Per germline, CDR1 SGHRS and CDR2 YFSETQ. The CDR3 totals 15 residues. V was pared by 4 bases and J by 8 bases, with 12 bases of the junction left unmatched. CDR3 in DNA: TGCGCCAGCAGCCAGAGGAGACAGGGCAACGATGAGCAGTTCTTC. Its protein product is CASSQRRQGNDEQFF.